This T cell receptor beta chain was obtained from a study of shared clonotypes between healthy human individuals. Overall study: Donors, aged 18 to 49, were two women and a few men. Per-donor plates numbered three CD4 naive, three CD4 memory, two CD8 naive and one CD8 memory. Study observations and caveats: Across subsets, estimated richness was generally greater for naive than for memory populations. Non-shared clonotypes displayed generation probabilities falling below those of clonotypes present in all four donors.

CDR3 size: 18 residues. Germline-derived CDR1 and CDR2 are LNHDA and SQIVND (reference sequence). V lost 3 bases, J lost 0 bases, and 19 bases lay in between. Cells designated naive CD8 were CD45RO-negative and were positively selected for CCR7, with terminally differentiated effector memory CD45RA+ cells excluded. Clones were sequenced by immunoSEQ multiplex PCR, and TCRdb holds only the in-frame ones, with some missing. The table lists around 2,000,000 clones, over 85% of them singletons, with 1.2% in the top ten. Remarks on this clone: Antigen: not known.

The material sequenced was naive CD8+ T cells sorted from blood. The TCR was taken from a man between 18 and 35 years old in good health. This rearrangement joins TRBV19 to TRBJ2-3; D might be TRBD2 (6 bases). The CDR3 loop is CASSIVSGVTLSTDTQYF. CDR3 in DNA: TGTGCCAGTAGTATTGTGTCGGGGGTCACACTTAGCACAGATACGCAGTATTTT.